This entry lists 8 T cell receptor beta chains sequenced from one sample in a study of PD-L1 blockade in urothelial cancer. The time point was: pretreatment peripheral blood. TCRdb's copy holds only in-frame clones and misses some; the assay was immunoSEQ multiplex PCR. The repertoire has tens of thousands of clones, approximately 88% of them found once; the top ten carry roughly 1.4%. The sample consisted of PBMCs, taken around atezolizumab (anti-PD-L1) treatment. These receptors came from a man aged 45 to 65 with urothelial cancer.

The rearrangement uses TRBV5-4 and TRBJ1-1, with D unclear. The CDR3 totals 13 residues. V was pared by 3 bases and J by 6 bases, with 12 bases between. From germline, CDR1 is SGHNT and CDR2 YYREEE (reference sequence). The CDR3: CASSSPGRAEAFF. As DNA, the CDR3 is TGTGCCAGCAGCTCGCCTGGGAGGGCTGAAGCTTTCTTT.

The rearrangement uses TRBV7-9 and TRBJ2-3; TRBD2 might be the D (6 bases). Germline V gene lookup returns CDR1 SEHNR and CDR2 FQNEAQ (reference sequence). V lost 4 bases and J lost 13, with 18 bases in between. The length of the CDR3 is 13 residues. The CDR3 DNA reads TGTGCCAGCAGCTATCCCGGGACTTCGCGGGAGTATTTT. This codes for CASSYPGTSREYF.

The V and J genes are TRBV2 and TRBJ2-5, with TRBD1 identical over 7 bases. CDR3 size: 15 residues. J was trimmed by 3 bases and V by 3 bases; bases with no gene match: 7. Germline CDR1 is SNHLY and CDR2 is FYNNEI. CDR3 sequence (DNA): TGTGCCAGCAGTGACAGGGGGTCGAGGGAAGAGACCCAGTACTTC. Protein: CASSDRGSREETQYF.

The chain is built from TRBV5-1 and TRBJ1-2, with 7 bases matching TRBD1. The CDR3 has 13 amino acids. Germline V gene sequence: CDR1 SGHRS, CDR2 YFSETQ. V gave up 3 bases and J gave up 4 bases; unmatched junction bases: 3. CDR3 amino acids: CASSWGQSYGYTF. The DNA for the CDR3 is TGCGCCAGCAGCTGGGGACAGAGCTATGGCTACACCTTC.

The V call is TRBV9, the J call TRBJ2-1; the match to TRBD2 covers 12 bases. Unmatched junction bases numbered 5, after V lost 1 base and J lost 3 bases. CDR1 is SGDLS and CDR2 is YYNGEE in the germline V gene. This CDR3 has 17 residues. CDR3 coding DNA: TGTGCCAGCAGCGTACTAGCGGGAGGGCCTAACTACAATGAGCAGTTCTTC. Protein: CASSVLAGGPNYNEQFF. The variable domain in full, with the rest retrieved from reference TRBV9 and TRBJ2-1, is DSGVTQTPKHLITATGQRVTLRCSPRSGDLSVYWYQQSLDQGLQFLIQYYNGEERAKGNILERFSAQQFPDLHSELNLSSLELGDSALYFCASSVLAGGPNYNEQFFGPGTRLTVL.

V is TRBV4-3 and J is TRBJ2-4; the match to TRBD1 covers 8 bases. This CDR3 is built from 16 residues. Looked up from germline, CDR1 is LGHNA and CDR2 is YSLEER. The V and J ends lost 1 base and 7 bases, in that order; junction bases with no gene match: 9. Written as DNA, the CDR3 is TGCGCCAGCAGCCAAGCGTTTACAGGGGGGTTGAACATTCAGTACTTC. It codes for CASSQAFTGGLNIQYF.

The chain is built from TRBV7-2 and TRBJ2-5; possible D gene TRBD2, 5 bases. Germline CDR1 SGHTA, CDR2 FQGNSA. This CDR3 has 14 amino acids. The V and J ends lost 5 bases and 5 bases respectively, with 15 bases between them. The CDR3, as DNA: TGTGCCAGCAGCCTAGTGAGGGCTGGGGAGACCCAGTACTTC. Its translation is CASSLVRAGETQYF. Variable domain in full (rest from reference TRBV7-2 and TRBJ2-5): GAGVSQSPSNKVTEKGKDVELRCDPISGHTALYWYRQSLGQGLEFLIYFQGNSAPDKSGLPSDRFSAERTGGSVSTLTIQRTQQEDSAVYLCASSLVRAGETQYFGPGTRLLVL.

This chain links TRBV7-3 with TRBJ1-2; no firm D call. Trimming took 5 bases from V and 6 from J, leaving 13 bases between them. CDR3 length equals 13 residues. Per germline, CDR1 SGHTA and CDR2 FQGTGA. The DNA of the CDR3 is TGTGCCAGCAGCCAAGACACTCGCGATGGCTACACCTTC. Translated, it gives CASSQDTRDGYTF.